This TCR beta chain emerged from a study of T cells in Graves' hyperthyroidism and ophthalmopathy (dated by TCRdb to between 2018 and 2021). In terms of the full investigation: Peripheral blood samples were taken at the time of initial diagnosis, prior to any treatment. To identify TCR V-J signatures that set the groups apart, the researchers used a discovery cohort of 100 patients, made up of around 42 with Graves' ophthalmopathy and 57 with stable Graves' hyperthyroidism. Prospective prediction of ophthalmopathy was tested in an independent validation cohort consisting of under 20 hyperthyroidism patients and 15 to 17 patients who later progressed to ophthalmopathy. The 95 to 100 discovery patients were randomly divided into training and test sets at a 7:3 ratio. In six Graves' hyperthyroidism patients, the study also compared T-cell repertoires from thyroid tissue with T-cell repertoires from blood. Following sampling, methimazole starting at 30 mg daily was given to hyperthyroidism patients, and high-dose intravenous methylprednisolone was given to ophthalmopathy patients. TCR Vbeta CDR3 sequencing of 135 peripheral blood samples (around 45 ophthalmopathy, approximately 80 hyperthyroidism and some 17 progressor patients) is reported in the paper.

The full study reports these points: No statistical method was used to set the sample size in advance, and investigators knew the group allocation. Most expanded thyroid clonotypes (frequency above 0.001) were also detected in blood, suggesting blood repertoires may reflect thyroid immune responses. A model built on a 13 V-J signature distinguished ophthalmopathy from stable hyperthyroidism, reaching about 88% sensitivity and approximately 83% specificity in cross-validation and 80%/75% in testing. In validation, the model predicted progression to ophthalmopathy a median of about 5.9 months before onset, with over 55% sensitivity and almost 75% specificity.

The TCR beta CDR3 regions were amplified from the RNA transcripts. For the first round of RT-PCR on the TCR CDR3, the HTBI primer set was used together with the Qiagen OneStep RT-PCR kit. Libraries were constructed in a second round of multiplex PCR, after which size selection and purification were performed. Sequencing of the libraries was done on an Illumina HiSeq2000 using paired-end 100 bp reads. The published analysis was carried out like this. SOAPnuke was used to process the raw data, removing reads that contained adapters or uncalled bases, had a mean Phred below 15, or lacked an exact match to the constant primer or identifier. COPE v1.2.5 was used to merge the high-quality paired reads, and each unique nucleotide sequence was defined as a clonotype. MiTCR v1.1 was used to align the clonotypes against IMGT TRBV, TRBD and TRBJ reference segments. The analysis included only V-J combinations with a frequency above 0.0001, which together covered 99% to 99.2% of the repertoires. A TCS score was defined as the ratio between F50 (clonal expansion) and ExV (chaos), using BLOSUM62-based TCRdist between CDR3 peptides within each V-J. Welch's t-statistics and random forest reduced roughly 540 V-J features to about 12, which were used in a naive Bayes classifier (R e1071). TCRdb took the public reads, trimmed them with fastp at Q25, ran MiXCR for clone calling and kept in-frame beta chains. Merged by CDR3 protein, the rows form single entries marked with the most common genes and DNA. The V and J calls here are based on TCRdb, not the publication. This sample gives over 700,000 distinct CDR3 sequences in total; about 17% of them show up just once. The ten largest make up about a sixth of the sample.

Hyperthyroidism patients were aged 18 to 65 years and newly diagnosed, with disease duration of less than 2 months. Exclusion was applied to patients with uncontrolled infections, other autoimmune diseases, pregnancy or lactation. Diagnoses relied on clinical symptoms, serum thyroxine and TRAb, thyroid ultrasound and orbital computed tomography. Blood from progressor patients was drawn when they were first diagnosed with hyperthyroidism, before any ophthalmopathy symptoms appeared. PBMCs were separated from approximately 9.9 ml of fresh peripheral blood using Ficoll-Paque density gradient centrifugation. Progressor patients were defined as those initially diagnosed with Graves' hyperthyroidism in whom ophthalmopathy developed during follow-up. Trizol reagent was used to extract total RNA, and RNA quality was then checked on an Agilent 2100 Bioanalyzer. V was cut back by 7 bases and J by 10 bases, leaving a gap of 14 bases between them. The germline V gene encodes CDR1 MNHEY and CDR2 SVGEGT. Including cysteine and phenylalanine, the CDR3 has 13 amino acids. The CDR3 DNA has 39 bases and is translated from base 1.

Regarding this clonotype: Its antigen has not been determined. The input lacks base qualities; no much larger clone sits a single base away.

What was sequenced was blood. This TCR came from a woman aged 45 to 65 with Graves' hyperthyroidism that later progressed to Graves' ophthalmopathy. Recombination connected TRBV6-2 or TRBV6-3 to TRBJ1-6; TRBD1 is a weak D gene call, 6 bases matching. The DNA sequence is TGTGCCAGCACGTACAGGGCGAGCTCACCCCTCCACTTT. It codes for CASTYRASSPLHF.